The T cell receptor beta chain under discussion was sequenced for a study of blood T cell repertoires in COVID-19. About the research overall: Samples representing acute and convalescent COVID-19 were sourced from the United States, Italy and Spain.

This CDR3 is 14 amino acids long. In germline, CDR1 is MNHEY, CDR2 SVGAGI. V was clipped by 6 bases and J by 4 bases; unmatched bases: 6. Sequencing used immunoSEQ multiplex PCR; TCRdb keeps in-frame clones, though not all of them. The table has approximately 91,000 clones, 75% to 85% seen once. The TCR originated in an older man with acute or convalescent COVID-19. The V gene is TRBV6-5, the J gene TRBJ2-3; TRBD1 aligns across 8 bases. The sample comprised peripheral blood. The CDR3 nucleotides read TGTGCCAGCAGGGGGACAGGCGGAGCAGATACGCAGTATTTT. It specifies CASRGTGGADTQYF.